These 7 T cell receptor beta chains originate from one sample sequenced in a study of PD-1 blockade in mismatch repair-deficient tumors. Method: immunoSEQ multiplex PCR; TCRdb's copy keeps in-frame clones and lacks some. The sample holds some 100,000 clones, 82% seen once. The sample here was peripheral blood, taken about 36 weeks after starting pembrolizumab. The receptors shown here come from an adult with mismatch repair-deficient cancer.

J is TRBJ1-1 and V is TRBV30; TRBD1 aligns across 7 bases. V dropped 7 bases and J dropped 1; count of bases not matched to a gene: 24. Germline CDR1 and CDR2: GTSNPN and SVGIG (reference sequence). The CDR3 spans 19 residues. CDR3 region: CAYRPGVYQGVSTNTEAFF. The CDR3 DNA is TGTGCCTACCGGCCTGGAGTGTACCAGGGGGTCAGCACGAACACTGAAGCTTTCTTT.

The chain employs TRBV5-6 and TRBJ1-2; D gene unclear. V was cut by 3 bases and J by 4 bases, with 4 bases left in between. Germline CDR1 SGHDT, CDR2 YYEEEE. This CDR3 region has 11 residues. CDR3 DNA sequence: TGTGCCAGCAGCTCCAGCTATGGCTACACCTTC. Its protein is CASSSSYGYTF.

This clone was seen a handful of times. This CDR3 is CASRSRTSGYTDTQYF. The CDR3 coding sequence is TGTGCCAGCAGGTCGAGGACTAGCGGGTACACAGATACGCAGTATTTT. The V gene is TRBV7-2, the J gene TRBJ2-3, with 11 bases identical to TRBD2. CDR3 length equals 16 residues. The germline CDR1 and CDR2 sequences are SGHTA and FQGNSA. V lost 6 bases to trimming and J lost 2 bases; unmatched junction nucleotides: 7.

V usage is TRBV6-1 and J usage is TRBJ1-5; D gene unclear. Trimming took off 1 base at V and 3 bases at J, with 7 bases between the two ends. This CDR3 comprises 14 residues. The germline V gene encodes CDR1 MNHNS and CDR2 SASEGT. The CDR3 nucleotides read TGTGCCAGCAGTGAAGGGGGTTTCAATCAGCCCCAGCATTTT. Translated, it gives CASSEGGFNQPQHF.

V and J are TRBV18 and TRBJ2-1, with D possibly matching TRBD2 (6 bases). From germline, CDR1 is KGHSH and CDR2 LQKENI. CDR3 length: 14 residues. Trimming cost V 5 bases and J 6 bases, with 14 bases left between them. The CDR3: CASSSSSGRNEQFF. The CDR3 nucleotides read TGTGCCAGCTCAAGTTCCAGCGGGCGCAATGAGCAGTTCTTC.

The gene calls are TRBV5-1 and TRBJ2-2, with D maybe TRBD1 (5 bases). Between the trimmed V and J ends, which lost 4 bases and 5 bases, there was a span of 15 bases. This CDR3 has 15 residues. The germline CDR1 and CDR2 sequences are SGHRS and YFSETQ. The CDR3 region is CASSTGQGGTGELFF. Written as DNA, the CDR3 is TGCGCCAGCAGCACCGGGCAGGGTGGGACCGGGGAGCTGTTTTTT. Together with reference TRBV5-1 and TRBJ2-2, the CDR3 gives the full variable domain: KAGVTQTPRYLIKTRGQQVTLSCSPISGHRSVSWYQQTPGQGLQFLFEYFSETQRNKGNFPGRFSGRQFSNSRSEMNVSTLELGDSALYLCASSTGQGGTGELFFGEGSRLTVL.

This chain links TRBV6-6 with TRBJ2-7; D is possibly TRBD1 (5 bases). CDR3 size: 15 residues. Germline V lookup: CDR1 MNHNY, CDR2 SVGAGI (reference sequence). Trimming removed 8 bases at V and 3 bases at J, with 20 bases between. CDR3 sequence (DNA): TGTGCCAGCTTCACCTGGTCCAGGGCGATCTACGAGCAGTACTTC. The encoded protein is CASFTWSRAIYEQYF.